This T cell receptor beta chain is from a study of patients and donors after allogeneic stem cell transplantation. Each CDR3 protein is one row after TCRdb ran MiXCR on the RT-PCR reads. The profile covers fewer than 180,000 distinct CDR3 sequences, with over 35% appearing a single time and approximately 50% taken by the ten largest. Germline V gene sequence: CDR1 MDHEN, CDR2 SYDVKM. V was cut by 1 base and J by 0 bases, with 9 bases left in between. The CDR3 has 15 residues. Sequenced sample: blood, either unsorted or a sorted T cell fraction (not recorded which). V and J are TRBV28 and TRBJ1-1, with D unclear. The sequence came from a human donor who was either an allogeneic HSCT recipient or a stem cell or donor lymphocyte infusion donor (not recorded which). It is not recorded whose cells these are; they may come from a transplant donor. DNA for the CDR3: TGTGCCAGCAGTTTATTAATGGGCATGAACACTGAAGCTTTCTTT. Its translation: CASSLLMGMNTEAFF.